The subject of this entry is one TCR beta chain. Its cognate antigen is unknown. This CDR3 comprises 12 residues. The V segment lost 6 bases and the J segment 2 bases; nucleotides outside the gene matches: 1. CDR1 and CDR2 (germline): SQVTM, ANQGSEA. The data belong to a study of T cell responses to AZD1222 COVID-19 vaccine. Findings and limits, study-wide: Nearly half of spike-specific TCRs reportedly target unmutated variant regions. White British ancestry dominated among donors, who included more females, and clonal diversity was possibly underestimated. No repertoire was sampled before or during the peak T cell response, only after it.

The assay was immunoSEQ multiplex PCR, and TCRdb's table has in-frame clones only and misses some. This sample has fewer than 150,000 clones, with roughly 84% found just once. The TCR originated in an adult in good health. The V call is TRBV29-1, the J call TRBJ2-5, with 9 bases matching TRBD1. This specimen was peripheral blood, taken on day 0 of AZD1222 vaccination. For the CDR3, the DNA is TGCAGCGTCGGGACAGGGCAAGAGACCCAGTACTTC. Residues: CSVGTGQETQYF.